This T cell receptor (beta chain) stems from a study of shared clonotypes between healthy human individuals. Study-level points and caveats: Sharing across four donors was seen in roughly 5% of naive CD4 clonotypes. Sampling covered nothing but blood. Tissue TCR repertoires likely differ from those found in blood. Richness estimates generally favored naive over memory subsets.

A note on this clone: Its cognate antigen is unknown.

This was a deep-level run. The protocol was immunoSEQ multiplex PCR, while the TCRdb copy is restricted to in-frame clones and leaves out a portion. This table holds roughly 1 million clones, approximately 70% found once. The TCR sequence derives from a man aged 18 to 29 in good health. The material sequenced was memory CD4+ T cells sorted from blood. Subset specified: CD45RA-negative fraction.

CDR3: CASSRTLGEKLFF. CDR3 DNA sequence: TGTGCCAGTAGTAGGACCCTCGGTGAAAAACTGTTTTTT. The chain recombines TRBV19 with TRBJ1-4; D ambiguous. Per the germline V gene, CDR1 is LNHDA and CDR2 is SQIVND (reference sequence). This CDR3 has 13 residues. V lost 4 bases and J 7 bases, leaving 10 bases between the germline ends.